A selection of T cell receptor beta chains follows, all from one sample in a study of T cell changes during pregnancy in multiple sclerosis. Sequencing was performed with immunoSEQ multiplex PCR; in TCRdb, only in-frame clones are kept and a portion is missing. The sample has more than 65,000 clones; 85% to 95% are singletons. This material consisted of peripheral blood, taken in the first trimester of pregnancy. The source of these receptors is a female donor with multiple sclerosis, enrolled in a pregnancy study. The CDR3 runs from the conserved cysteine through the conserved F or W. D genes are given only for firm matches. Rows give clone size only sometimes, using once, few, many, or a class for an expanded clone.

cdr3_nt	cdr3_aa	d_call	clone_size	j_call	v_call
TGCGCCAGCACCCTCGGGCTAGCGGGAGAACAAGAGTACAATGAGCAGTTCTTC	CASTLGLAGEQEYNEQFF	TRBD2	NA	TRBJ2-1	TRBV5-1
TGCGCCAGCAGCCAAGGAGGGGGCGGTGGAAACACCATATATTTT	CASSQGGGGGNTIYF	TRBD1	NA	TRBJ1-3	TRBV4-1
TGTGCCAGCAGCTTCCAGGGGAACTATGGCTACACCTTC	CASSFQGNYGYTF	NA	few	TRBJ1-2	TRBV7-8
TGTGCCAGCAGTGACGGACACCATCGCACAGATACGCAGTATTTT	CASSDGHHRTDTQYF	NA	NA	TRBJ2-3	TRBV6-1
TGTGCCAGCAGCATGTACAAGTCGAGGAGCTCCTACGAGCAGTACTTC	CASSMYKSRSSYEQYF	NA	NA	TRBJ2-7	TRBV21-1
TGTGCCAGCAGCCAAGATCAAGCAGGGATGGGCTCTGGAAACACCATATATTTT	CASSQDQAGMGSGNTIYF	NA	NA	TRBJ1-3	TRBV4-2
TGTGCCAGTAGTATCGGTGGGAGGGCCGGGAATGAGCAGTTCTTC	CASSIGGRAGNEQFF	TRBD2	NA	TRBJ2-1	TRBV19
TGTGCCAGCAGCGCCCCAATTTACAATGAGCAGTTCTTC	CASSAPIYNEQFF	NA	NA	TRBJ2-1	TRBV9
TGTGCCAGCAGGGTAGGAGGGAACACTGAAGCTTTCTTT	CASRVGGNTEAFF	NA	once	TRBJ1-1	TRBV13
TGCGCCAGCAGCCAATTTAGACAGGCTCATACGCAGTATTTT	CASSQFRQAHTQYF	NA	NA	TRBJ2-3	TRBV4-1
TGTGCCAGCAGCCGCCAAGCAGGGGGCCGGCGAGAGACCCAGTACTTC	CASSRQAGGRRETQYF	TRBD1	NA	TRBJ2-5	TRBV7-2
TGTGCCAGCAGTAACGGACTACGCGGAGAGCTGTTTTTT	CASSNGLRGELFF	NA	NA	TRBJ2-2	TRBV6-5
TGTGCCAGCAGCTCAATGGACAGGAACTATGGCTACACCTTC	CASSSMDRNYGYTF	TRBD1	NA	TRBJ1-2	TRBV5-4
TGCGCCAGCAGCTCCCACCCGGGACAGGGAGTGAACACTGAAGCTTTCTTT	CASSSHPGQGVNTEAFF	TRBD1	once	TRBJ1-1	TRBV5-1
TGTGCCAGCAGTCCGGGACAGGGTTCCAATGAGCAGTTCTTC	CASSPGQGSNEQFF	TRBD1	NA	TRBJ2-1	TRBV6-4
TGTGCCAGCAGTTGGGGCAGAGACACTGAAGCTTTCTTT	CASSWGRDTEAFF	NA	NA	TRBJ1-1	TRBV28
TGTGCCAGCAGCTTCGCCGGGACAGGGGGTTCACCCCTCCACTTT	CASSFAGTGGSPLHF	TRBD1	few	TRBJ1-6	TRBV5-4
TGTGCCAGCAGTGGGTCCAGGGGGCAGGCCGAGCAGTACTTC	CASSGSRGQAEQYF	TRBD1	NA	TRBJ2-7	TRBV11-1
TGTGCCAGCAGCCCCCCCGGGGGAAACACCATATATTTT	CASSPPGGNTIYF	NA	NA	TRBJ1-3	TRBV7-3
TGTGCCAGCAGCTTTAAAGCGGGGCCTTCGGGAGAGCAGTACTTC	CASSFKAGPSGEQYF	TRBD2	NA	TRBJ2-7	TRBV5-4
TGCGCCAGCAGCCAAGTCCTAGCGGGAAGGTACGAGCAGTACTTC	CASSQVLAGRYEQYF	TRBD2	NA	TRBJ2-7	TRBV4-1
TGTGCCAGCAGCCGTGAACAAGGGGGATATGAGCAGTACTTC	CASSREQGGYEQYF	NA	NA	TRBJ2-7	TRBV11-3
TGCAGCGTTGGGCCCCCCGGGGGGGGCCAAGAGACCCAGTACTTC	CSVGPPGGGQETQYF	TRBD2	NA	TRBJ2-5	TRBV29-1
TGTGCCACCAGCGGGACTAGAACCGGGGAGCTGTTTTTT	CATSGTRTGELFF	TRBD2	NA	TRBJ2-2	TRBV15
TGTGCCAGTAGTATGGCACAGGTATTTGGCTACACCTTC	CASSMAQVFGYTF	NA	NA	TRBJ1-2	TRBV19
TGTGCCAGCAAAAAACAGGGTTTCGATACGCAGTATTTT	CASKKQGFDTQYF	NA	NA	TRBJ2-3	TRBV27
TGTGCCAGCAAAGATACAGGGGGAGAGCAGTTCTTC	CASKDTGGEQFF	TRBD1	NA	TRBJ2-1	TRBV6-6
TGCGCCAGCAGCTTAACAGGGGGGATATCCTACGAGCAGTACTTC	CASSLTGGISYEQYF	TRBD1	NA	TRBJ2-7	TRBV5-1
TGTGCCAGCAGTGAATCGACAGGGGGTGACACTGAAGCTTTCTTT	CASSESTGGDTEAFF	TRBD1	NA	TRBJ1-1	TRBV2
TGCAGCGTAAGACAGGGAAGGACTGAAGCTTTCTTT	CSVRQGRTEAFF	TRBD1	NA	TRBJ1-1	TRBV29-1
TGTGCCAGCAGCGTAGGAGCTAGCGATCAGCCCCAGCATTTT	CASSVGASDQPQHF	NA	NA	TRBJ1-5	TRBV9
TGTGCCAGCAGCTCCACGAGCGGCTCCAAAAACATTCAGTACTTC	CASSSTSGSKNIQYF	NA	once	TRBJ2-4	TRBV11-2
TGTGTCAGAAAGGCCCCCATTCCAGTGGGACAGGGTCCCTACGAGCAGTACTTC	CVRKAPIPVGQGPYEQYF	NA	NA	TRBJ2-7	TRBV7-5
TGCGCCAGCAGCTTGAGGCAGGGCGATGGCTACACCTTC	CASSLRQGDGYTF	NA	NA	TRBJ1-2	TRBV5-1
TGCGCCAGCAGCTTAGCAGGGGGCCGAGGCTACACCTTC	CASSLAGGRGYTF	TRBD1	NA	TRBJ1-2	TRBV5-1
TGTGCCAGCAGCCCAGCGGGTCTGGGATCTAACTATGGCTACACCTTC	CASSPAGLGSNYGYTF	NA	NA	TRBJ1-2	TRBV7-8